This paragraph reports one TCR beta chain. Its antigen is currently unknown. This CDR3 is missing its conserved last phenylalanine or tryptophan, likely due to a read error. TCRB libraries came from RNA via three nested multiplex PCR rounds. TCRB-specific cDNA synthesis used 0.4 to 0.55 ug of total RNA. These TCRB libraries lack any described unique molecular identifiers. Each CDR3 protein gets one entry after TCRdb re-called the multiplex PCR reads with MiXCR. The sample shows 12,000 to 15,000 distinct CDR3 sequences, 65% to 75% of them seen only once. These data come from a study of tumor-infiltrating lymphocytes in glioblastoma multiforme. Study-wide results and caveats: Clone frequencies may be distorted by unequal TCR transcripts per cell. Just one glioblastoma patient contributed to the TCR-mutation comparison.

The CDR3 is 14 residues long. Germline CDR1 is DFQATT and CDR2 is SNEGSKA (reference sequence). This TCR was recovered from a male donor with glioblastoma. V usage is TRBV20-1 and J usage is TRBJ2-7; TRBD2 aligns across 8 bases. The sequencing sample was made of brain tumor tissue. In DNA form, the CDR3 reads TGCTATGCTATTCAGCTAGCGGGCTCCTACGAGCAGTACTCC. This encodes CYAIQLAGSYEQYS.